Presented here are 14 T cell receptor beta chains from one specimen sequenced in a study of blood T cell repertoires in COVID-19 (TCRdb year 2020). The library came from the immunoSEQ multiplex PCR assay. Entries here come from immuneACCESS through TCRdb and include only in-frame sequences with V and J called. Some clones fail to appear in such tables; in the studies checked, an unresolved V gene covers under half of the shortfall, and the cause of the remainder is unknown. The sample includes almost 25,000 clones, with roughly four fifths observed a single time. Around 2.5% of the sample comes from the top ten. Specimen: peripheral blood. These receptors originate from a woman in her 70s with COVID-19, enrolled during active disease.

The V call is TRBV2, the J call TRBJ1-5; 7 nucleotides line up with TRBD1. J was trimmed by 6 bases and V by 6 bases; bases with no gene match: 5. The CDR3 is 13 amino acids. The V gene's germline CDR1 is SNHLY and CDR2 FYNNEI. CDR3 loop: CASSPDRAQPQHF. In DNA form, the CDR3 reads TGTGCCAGCAGCCCCGACAGGGCTCAGCCCCAGCATTTT.

This chain connects TRBV4-3 to TRBJ1-1; D possibly corresponds to TRBD1 (5 bases). The germline V gene has CDR1 LGHNA and CDR2 YSLEER. Deletions cut 6 bases from V and 1 base from J, with 12 bases between. This CDR3 comprises 14 residues. CDR3 loop: CASSQGGANTEAFF. The CDR3 bases are TGCGCCAGCAGTCAGGGAGGGGCGAACACTGAAGCTTTCTTT.

The chain carries TRBV6-1 and TRBJ1-5; D call uncertain. The V and J ends lost 0 bases and 10 bases respectively, with 10 bases between them. The CDR3 spans 13 residues. The V gene's germline CDR1 is MNHNS and CDR2 SASEGT. The CDR3 region is CASSEARVSPQHF. In DNA form, the CDR3 reads TGTGCCAGCAGTGAAGCCCGGGTTAGTCCCCAGCATTTT.

J is TRBJ1-1 and V is TRBV19; a weak D match, TRBD1 (5 bases). Germline CDR1 and CDR2: LNHDA and SQIVND (reference sequence). This CDR3 is built from 13 residues. With 3 bases removed from V and 6 bases from J, the gap between germline ends came to 11 bases. The CDR3 spells CASSMAGRAEAFF. DNA for the CDR3: TGTGCCAGTAGTATGGCAGGGAGGGCTGAAGCTTTCTTT. The complete variable domain, with remaining parts taken from reference TRBV19 and TRBJ1-1, reads DGGITQSPKYLFRKEGQNVTLSCEQNLNHDAMYWYRQDPGQGLRLIYYSQIVNDFQKGDIAEGYSVSREKKESFPLTVTSAQKNPTAFYLCASSMAGRAEAFFGQGTRLTVV.

The CDR3: CASSQGTVNTEAFF. CDR3 nucleotides: TGCGCCAGCAGCCAAGGGACAGTTAACACTGAAGCTTTCTTT. The chain couples TRBV5-1 to TRBJ1-1; 7 bases match TRBD1. Germline CDR1 is SGHRS and CDR2 is YFSETQ. The CDR3 is made up of 14 amino acids. The V segment lost 4 bases and the J segment 2 bases; nucleotides outside the gene matches: 5.

This chain joins TRBV18 and TRBJ1-5; 8 nucleotides agree with TRBD1. V lost 5 bases and J lost 1; bases outside the gene matches: 4. This CDR3 is built from 15 residues. CDR1 and CDR2 (germline): KGHSH, LQKENI. This CDR3 is CASSGQGASNQPQHF. The CDR3 DNA follows: TGTGCCAGCTCAGGTCAGGGGGCCAGCAATCAGCCCCAGCATTTT.

This chain uses TRBV29-1 with TRBJ1-5; tentative D call: TRBD1 (5 bases). Per germline, CDR1 SQVTM and CDR2 ANQGSEA. The germline V and J ends were trimmed by 7 bases and 2 bases, with 9 bases remaining between them. The CDR3 runs 12 residues. CDR3 DNA sequence: TGCAGCGCTGGGGGGGGCAATCAGCCCCAGCATTTT. Translating it yields CSAGGGNQPQHF.

The chain links TRBV4-1 to TRBJ1-3, with 7 bases identical to TRBD1. CDR1 and CDR2 (germline): MGHRA, YSYEKL. There are 17 residues in the CDR3. V was pared by 2 bases and J by 7 bases, with 14 bases of the junction left unmatched. DNA of the CDR3: TGCGCCAGCAGCCAACGACCACACGGGACAGACGGGAACACCATATATTTT. Its translation: CASSQRPHGTDGNTIYF.

The rearrangement uses TRBV6-2 or TRBV6-3 and TRBJ1-2, with 9 bases that match TRBD1. With V trimmed by 2 bases and J by 3 bases, 10 bases remained unmatched. Germline loops: CDR1 MNHEY, CDR2 SVGEGT. This CDR3 region has 17 residues. In DNA, the CDR3 is TGTGCCAGCAGTTACGGAGGCTTGGGACAGGGACACTATGGCTACACCTTC. Its protein product is CASSYGGLGQGHYGYTF.

The chain combines TRBV24-1 with TRBJ2-3; D ambiguous. This CDR3 is built from 11 residues. Trimming took off 3 bases at V and 7 bases at J, with 4 bases between the two ends. Germline V gene lookup returns CDR1 KGHDR and CDR2 SFDVKD. The CDR3 region is CATSDIYTQYF. CDR3 bases: TGTGCCACCAGTGATATCTATACGCAGTATTTT.

The chain recombines TRBV19 with TRBJ1-2; 7 bases line up with TRBD1. V gave up 5 bases and J gave up 4 bases; unmatched junction bases: 7. CDR1 and CDR2 from the germline V gene are LNHDA and SQIVND (reference sequence). This CDR3 region has 14 residues. DNA for the CDR3: TGTGCCAGTAGTGTGACAGGGAATATCTATGGCTACACCTTC. Translating it yields CASSVTGNIYGYTF.

The chain has TRBV18 and TRBJ1-1; 7 nucleotides line up with TRBD1. Germline assignment: CDR1 KGHSH and CDR2 LQKENI. This CDR3 has 16 amino acids. V lost 6 bases and J lost 0; bases outside the gene matches: 10. The CDR3 nucleotides read TGTGCCAGCTCTCCTAGAGGACAGGCTTTGAACACTGAAGCTTTCTTT. Translating gives CASSPRGQALNTEAFF.

Of note for this clone: Germline and junction disagree at one end, which may indicate a read error. The chain couples TRBV27 to TRBJ2-4; 11 bases are a match to TRBD2. Germline values: CDR1 MNHEY, CDR2 SMNVEV (reference sequence). The CDR3 sequence is 13 residues long. The CDR3 sequence: CASSLLAGGQVTF. The DNA for the CDR3 is TGTGCCAGCAGTTTACTAGCGGGAGGCCAGGTCACCTTC.

V gene TRBV29-1 combines with J gene TRBJ1-2; TRBD1 might be the D (6 bases). The germline CDR1 and CDR2 sequences are SQVTM and ANQGSEA. Trimming shortened V by 5 bases and J by 8 bases, and 12 bases separated the two germline ends. The CDR3 has 11 amino acids. The CDR3, as DNA: TGCAGCGTTTCTCACAGGGTAGGCTACACCTTC. The encoded protein is CSVSHRVGYTF.